A selection of T cell receptor beta chains follows, all from one sample in a study of shared clonotypes between healthy human individuals. Libraries were prepared by immunoSEQ multiplex PCR; TCRdb keeps only in-frame clonotypes and omits some of them. Here the sample spans 110,000 or so clones, more than 65% being singletons. The sample comprised memory CD8+ T cells sorted from blood. Receptors were obtained from a woman aged 25 to 45 in good health. The conserved cysteine and the conserved F or W are not part of the CDR3 here. Part of the rows lack a size; the others show once, few, many or a class for expanded clones.

V	size	CDR3
TRBV28	NA	ASSLVGLGEQY
TRBV23-1	NA	ASSPNRTGHYEQY
TRBV27	NA	ASSFGYNEQF
TRBV4-1	NA	ASTVDRGRSTGNTIY
TRBV19	many	ASSIGSGHYSYEQY
TRBV28	NA	ASSYRDDTGELF
TRBV4-1	NA	ASSHQGGGTEAF
TRBV5-4	NA	ASSLSGPDEQY
TRBV6-5	NA	ASSHESRSGELF
TRBV27	NA	ASSLSKGRGEKLF
TRBV19	NA	ASKSGSVTDTQY
TRBV9	NA	ASSAQLAKNIQY
TRBV28	NA	ASSIPGKNRLF
TRBV27	NA	ASSLVAGEVGETQY
TRBV27	NA	ASSSVRSPTEAF
TRBV5-1	NA	ASSEGAGWTEAF
TRBV10-3	NA	AISFSSGANEQY
TRBV27	few	ASSFSVTSEQF
TRBV6-7	NA	ASSYYIGTRGVSDTGELF
TRBV19	NA	ASSPRTVTSTDTQY
TRBV14	NA	ASSQEFKTYPPYYEQY